This is a list of T cell receptor beta chains from one sample in a study of beta chain features in type 1 diabetes. The data were produced by immunoSEQ multiplex PCR, yet TCRdb's version contains in-frame clones alone and is incomplete. The table records some 700,000 clones, 13% of them present only once. Source material: naive CD4+ T cells from blood. The receptor source for this set is a young man with type 1 diabetes. The CDR3 runs from the conserved cysteine through the conserved F or W. A D gene is named only where the DNA matches it firmly. Size is omitted from some rows. Given values are once, few, many or a class for expanded clones.

clone_size	j_call	v_call	d_call	cdr3_nt	cdr3_aa
few	TRBJ1-4	TRBV20-1	-	TGCAGTGCTAGCAGTACGGGGTTAGAGTTTTTT	CSASSTGLEFF
-	TRBJ1-5	TRBV4-1	-	TGCGCCAGCAGCCAAGATCTTTCGCAGCCCCAGCATTTT	CASSQDLSQPQHF
few	TRBJ1-5	TRBV29-1	-	TGCAGCGTTGAAGCGGGTAGCAATCAGCCCCAGCATTTT	CSVEAGSNQPQHF
few	TRBJ1-2	TRBV30	-	TGTGCCTGGAGTGTACACGGTGGCGATGGCTACACCTTC	CAWSVHGGDGYTF
-	TRBJ2-3	TRBV25-1	-	TGTGCCAGCAGTGAAAGCACCTATAGCACAGATACGCAGTATTTT	CASSESTYSTDTQYF
few	TRBJ2-3	TRBV28	TRBD2	TGTGCCAGCAGTTTACTGGTTAGCGGGGGAAGCACAGATACGCAGTATTTT	CASSLLVSGGSTDTQYF
-	TRBJ1-1	TRBV30	-	TGTGCCTGGAGTACGGCCCAGGGAGTGCGTGCTTTCTTT	CAWSTAQGVRAFF
-	TRBJ1-6	TRBV15	TRBD1	TGTGCCACCAGCAGAGCAGGGACAGGTCTTTCACCCCTCCACTTT	CATSRAGTGLSPLHF
-	TRBJ2-5	TRBV6-5	-	TGTGCCAGCAGAAGGATCTGGACCCAGTACTTC	CASRRIWTQYF
many	TRBJ1-5	TRBV30	-	TGTGCCTGGAGTGGGGATAGCAATCAGCCCCAGCATTTT	CAWSGDSNQPQHF
few	TRBJ2-7	TRBV9	TRBD2	TGTGCCAGCAGCGTAGACGGGACTAGCATCTACGAGCAGTACTTC	CASSVDGTSIYEQYF
-	TRBJ1-2	TRBV7-2	TRBD1	TGTGCCAGCAGCTCACAGGGGGCTAACTATGGCTACACCTTC	CASSSQGANYGYTF
few	TRBJ1-2	TRBV30	-	TGTGCCTGGAGTCTCTCCGGGGACTACTATGGCTACACCTTC	CAWSLSGDYYGYTF
few	TRBJ2-1	TRBV7-9	-	TGTGCCAGCAGCTTAGCGCAGCAGTACAATGAGCAGTTCTTC	CASSLAQQYNEQFF
-	TRBJ1-2	TRBV28	-	TGTGCCAGCAGTCCAGGGTGGCTGAGGTATGGCTACACCTTC	CASSPGWLRYGYTF
-	TRBJ2-7	TRBV5-1	TRBD1	TGCGCCAGCAGTTCGGGGACAGGGGCTGGGGAGCAGTACTTC	CASSSGTGAGEQYF
-	TRBJ2-1	TRBV14	-	TGTGCCAGCAGCCAAGGACACCCTTACAATGAGCAGTTCTTC	CASSQGHPYNEQFF
few	TRBJ2-3	TRBV5-1	-	TGCGCCAGCAGCTTATCCTGGGGCACAGATACGCAGTATTTT	CASSLSWGTDTQYF
-	TRBJ1-6	TRBV9	TRBD1	TGTGCCAGCAGCGTAGGTACTACAGGGGGCTATTCACCCCTCCACTTT	CASSVGTTGGYSPLHF
few	TRBJ1-2	TRBV18	-	TGTGCCAGCTCACCCAACGACTTCCTCCCTCAGGGCTACACCTTC	CASSPNDFLPQGYTF